This TCR beta chain derives from a study of PD-1 blockade in classical Hodgkin lymphoma. The CDR3 runs 16 residues. Trimming took 4 bases from V and 1 from J; bases not matched to a gene: 5. Germline-derived CDR1 and CDR2 are SGHNT and YYREEE (reference sequence). Measured with immunoSEQ multiplex PCR; TCRdb has only the in-frame clones, and not every one. The table includes about 52,000 clones, more than 75% detected once. Findings and limits, study-wide: CD4+ TCR diversity, unlike CD8+, climbed significantly by C4D1. Complete responders matched newly diagnosed patients in baseline diversity. The repertoire differences lack a defined cause, possibly disease activity or prior therapy.

About this clone itself: What it binds is unknown.

This sample's time point: cycle 4 day 1 (C4D1), after 6 weeks of nivolumab. Patients all relapsed after autologous stem cell transplantation, and there was variation in brentuximab vedotin exposure. The study recorded best responses of complete response, partial response or progressive disease. The chain carries TRBV5-4 and TRBJ2-7, with TRBD2 matching 13 bases. The starting material was peripheral blood mononuclear cells (PBMCs), obtained before the fourth cycle of nivolumab. This clonotype was obtained from a human donor with classical Hodgkin lymphoma. CDR3 sequence (DNA): TGTGCCAGCAGCCCGGGACTAGCGGGGCTTTCCTACGAGCAGTACTTC. Its protein is CASSPGLAGLSYEQYF.